This T cell receptor (beta chain) was identified in a study of Ad26.COV2.S vaccination and SARS-CoV-2 variants (dated by TCRdb to 2020 to 2022). Looking at the study overall: Vaccine-arm donors came from COV1001, a multicentre, randomized, double-blind, placebo-controlled phase I-IIa trial of Ad26.COV2.S in healthy adults. A total of 32 samples were included in the TCR-sequenced set, comprising roughly 20 Ad26.COV2.S vaccine recipients, 5 placebo recipients and 8 SARS-CoV-2 convalescent individuals. Investigators did not know the trial group allocation while performing experiments and assessing outcomes. Trial participants were randomized into five groups of five, in which low-dose or high-dose Ad26.COV2.S was given once or twice, or placebo was given on both occasions. Dosing of Ad26.COV2.S was intramuscular, at either 5x10^10 or 1x10^11 viral particles, delivered as one shot or as two shots spaced 56 days apart. Sequencing of the TCRbeta repertoire served to evaluate the specificity and breadth of SARS-CoV-2-reactive T cell receptors following Ad26.COV2.S vaccination.

TCRbeta CDR3 regions were sequenced with the immunoSEQ Assay. After extraction, genomic DNA underwent amplification by bias-controlled multiplex PCR, followed by high-throughput sequencing. Per the source publication's procedure: Collapsing and filtering of sequences were performed to quantify the absolute abundance of each unique TCRbeta CDR3 region. T cell fraction was estimated by normalizing TCRbeta template counts to usable DNA, with usable DNA measured through amplification of reference genes found in all nucleated cells. Repertoire TCRs were annotated as SARS-CoV-2-specific when V gene, CDR3 amino acid sequence and J gene were exactly matched to a known reactive TCR set. The reference SARS-CoV-2 TCR set was derived from MIRA and filtered for enrichment in COVID-19-positive ImmuneCODE repertoires, a step that removed public or cross-reactive TCRs. Using the MIRA antigens, annotated TCRs were further analysed by specific ORF or by position within an ORF. Depth was the summed frequency of annotated unique rearrangements, while breadth was defined as annotated unique rearrangements over total unique productive rearrangements. Group comparisons of TCR breadth used two-sided Wilcoxon rank-sum tests. Not all clones reach the TCRdb copy of this immuneACCESS table, which keeps in-frame sequences only. Checked studies attribute under half of the gap to unresolved V genes and leave the rest unexplained. The DNA gave D and trimming, while V, J and clone size come from that table. Recorded for this sample are about 400,000 clones; 92% of them occurred a single time. The ten largest account for roughly 1.7% of the sample.

The trim is 1 base for V and 0 bases for J, with a gap of 7 bases between the germline ends. CDR1 and CDR2, looked up from the germline V gene, are MGHRA and YSYEKL. The CDR3 covers 14 residues, taking in both the cysteine and the phenylalanine. Only the CDR3 part of the read is kept: 42 bases, read in frame from the first base. The paper as a whole reports these results and caveats: Non-spike TCR breadth was comparable between vaccine and placebo recipients, consistent with the vaccine containing only spike. Spike-specific TCR breadth was higher in Ad26.COV2.S recipients than in placebo recipients (P = 0.0014). The authors noted that the TCR breadth and depth analyses may have underestimated total T cell responses. The study was not powered for comparison of responses between vaccine doses or regimens. After vaccination, substantial breadth of spike-specific CD8+ and CD4+ T cell responses was reported.

The count of this clone is one. Its antigen remains undetermined. No quality values exist for individual bases; no much larger clone is one base distant. The treatment or condition label, read with the paper, signifies: around 19 received Ad26.COV2.S at low or high dose, single or two shots; about five received placebo; per-sample allocation not given. Repertoires of vaccine and placebo recipients were sequenced from samples taken on day 63 after the first injection. Between 29 July and 7 August 2020, Cohort 1b enrolled fewer than 30 adults aged 18-55 years at one site in Boston, USA. Ad26.COV2.S consisted of a replication-incompetent adenovirus type 26 vector by which a prefusion-stabilized SARS-CoV-2 spike protein from the original Wuhan strain was expressed.

The V and J segments used are TRBV4-1 and TRBJ2-7, with no D gene named confidently. The clonotype was recovered from a person between 18 and 65 years old who received the Ad26.COV2.S COVID-19 vaccine or a placebo. Sequencing was performed on peripheral blood, taken in a trial of Ad26.COV2.S vaccine versus placebo. The CDR3 region reads CASSQGPDSYEQYF. The DNA reads TGCGCCAGCAGCCAAGGGCCAGACTCCTACGAGCAGTACTTC.